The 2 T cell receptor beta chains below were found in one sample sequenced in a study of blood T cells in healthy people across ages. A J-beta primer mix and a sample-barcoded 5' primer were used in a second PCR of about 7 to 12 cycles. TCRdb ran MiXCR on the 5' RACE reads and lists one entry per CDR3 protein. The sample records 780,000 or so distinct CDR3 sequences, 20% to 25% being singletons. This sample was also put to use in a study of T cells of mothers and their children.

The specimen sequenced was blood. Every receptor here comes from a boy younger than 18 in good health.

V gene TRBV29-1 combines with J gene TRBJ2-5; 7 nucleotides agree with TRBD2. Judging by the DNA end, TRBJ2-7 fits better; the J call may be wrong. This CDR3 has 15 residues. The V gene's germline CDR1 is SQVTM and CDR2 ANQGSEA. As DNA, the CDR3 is TGCAGCGTTGAAGAGGCGGGCGGGAGTCCCTACGAGCAGTACTTC. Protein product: CSVEEAGGSPYEQYF.

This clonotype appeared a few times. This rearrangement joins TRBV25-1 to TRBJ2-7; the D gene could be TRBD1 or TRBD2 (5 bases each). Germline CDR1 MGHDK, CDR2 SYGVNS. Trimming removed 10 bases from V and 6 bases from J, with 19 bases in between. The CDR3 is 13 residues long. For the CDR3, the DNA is TGTGCCACCTCCCGGATCGGGGCCGCCGAGCAGTACTTC. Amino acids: CATSRIGAAEQYF.